These 14 T cell receptor beta chains were sequenced from one sample in a study of blood T cell repertoires in COVID-19. Some clones are missing from TCRdb's copy, which holds only in-frame ones; the method was immunoSEQ multiplex PCR. This table holds approximately 28,000 clones, around 67% found once. Material for sequencing was peripheral blood. The receptors come from a man between 60 and 70 years old with active or convalescent COVID-19.

A few counts support this clone. The V call is TRBV27, the J call TRBJ1-6, with a tentative D call TRBD1 (6 bases). The CDR3 consists of 17 residues. Trimming removed 3 bases at V and 5 bases at J, with 17 bases between. Germline V gene sequence: CDR1 MNHEY, CDR2 SMNVEV (reference sequence). Here the CDR3 reads CASSFWRGQYHNSPLHF. The CDR3 DNA follows: TGTGCCAGCAGTTTTTGGAGAGGACAGTACCATAATTCACCCCTCCACTTT.

J is TRBJ1-1 and V is TRBV7-9; TRBD1 agrees at 11 bases. This CDR3 has 15 residues. CDR1 is SEHNR, CDR2 FQNEAQ, per germline (reference sequence). J lost 4 bases, V lost 5 bases, and 6 bases had no gene match. CDR3 sequence reads: CASSLGTGGSTEAFF. Here the CDR3 DNA reads TGTGCCAGCAGCCTAGGGACAGGGGGATCCACTGAAGCTTTCTTT.

The rearrangement joins TRBV18 to TRBJ2-6, with a tentative D call TRBD2 (5 bases). Germline lookup yields CDR1 KGHSH and CDR2 LQKENI. V lost 3 bases and J 0 bases, leaving 9 bases between the germline ends. The CDR3 is 16 amino acids. CDR3 amino acids: CASSPSGNSGANVLTF. The CDR3 DNA reads TGTGCCAGCTCACCTTCGGGAAACTCTGGGGCCAACGTCCTGACTTTC.

This clone was recorded once. The chain employs TRBV6-5 and TRBJ1-1, with D possibly matching TRBD1 (5 bases). CDR3 length: 14 residues. Trimming pared 4 bases from V and 4 bases from J, leaving 13 bases between. Germline loops: CDR1 MNHEY, CDR2 SVGAGI. CDR3 sequence (DNA): TGTGCCAGCAGTTTACGAACAGGCGGCACTGAAGCTTTCTTT. As protein: CASSLRTGGTEAFF.

By share, this clone ranks as medium-sized (0.01 to 0.1%). The chain uses TRBV4-1 and TRBJ1-2; 8 nucleotides agree with TRBD1. V was pared by 2 bases and J by 7 bases, with 9 bases of the junction left unmatched. This CDR3 contains 15 residues. CDR1 is MGHRA, CDR2 YSYEKL, per germline. CDR3 loop: CASSQLQGGASGYTF. The CDR3 DNA sequence: TGCGCCAGCAGCCAATTACAGGGGGGAGCGTCTGGCTACACCTTC.

This chain connects TRBV4-1 to TRBJ1-2; maybe TRBD1 (6 bases). The germline V gene has CDR1 MGHRA and CDR2 YSYEKL. The CDR3 is 16 amino acids. V dropped 1 base and J dropped 6 bases, with 18 bases sitting between them. The CDR3 loop is CASSQASWAGVDGYTF. CDR3 coding DNA: TGCGCCAGCAGCCAAGCCTCCTGGGCAGGGGTGGATGGCTACACCTTC.

The V and J genes are TRBV6-5 and TRBJ1-6; D is possibly TRBD1 (6 bases). The CDR3 has 15 amino acids. V lost 5 bases and J lost 7, with 15 bases in between. CDR1 and CDR2 (germline): MNHEY, SVGAGI. In DNA, the CDR3 is TGTGCCAGCAGTATCCTACAGGGAAGAAATTCACCCCTCCACTTT. This encodes CASSILQGRNSPLHF.

V and J are TRBV30 and TRBJ2-5; tentative D call: TRBD2 (6 bases). The CDR3 runs 13 residues. Germline loops: CDR1 GTSNPN, CDR2 SVGIG (reference sequence). Trimming cost V 1 base and J 7 bases, with 13 bases left between them. The CDR3 loop reads CAWSGIAVRTQYF. In DNA form, the CDR3 reads TGTGCCTGGAGTGGAATAGCGGTCAGGACCCAGTACTTC.

This chain joins TRBV20-1 and TRBJ1-5; D is uncertain. The V gene lost 3 bases and the J gene lost 0 bases, with 6 bases spanning the gap. Germline CDR1 reads DFQATT; CDR2 reads SNEGSKA (reference sequence). The CDR3 totals 13 residues. The CDR3 DNA reads TGCAGTGCTAGTCAGGATAGCAATCAGCCCCAGCATTTT. It specifies CSASQDSNQPQHF.

CDR3 nucleotides: TGTGCCAGCAGCGTAGCTCACGGGGGGGGCACTGAAGCTTTCTTT. Translating it yields CASSVAHGGGTEAFF. The chain carries TRBV9 and TRBJ1-1, with D perhaps matching TRBD1 (5 bases). This CDR3 is built from 15 residues. Germline CDR1 reads SGDLS; CDR2 reads YYNGEE. V lost 0 bases and J lost 4, with 13 bases in between.

The V gene is TRBV11-3, the J gene TRBJ2-7; 8 bases align to TRBD2. Germline V gives CDR1 SGHNT, CDR2 YENEEA. The ends lost 4 bases at V and 3 bases at J; junction bases unmatched: 2. There are 13 residues in the CDR3. The CDR3 DNA reads as TGTGCCAGCAGCTCCGGGACTAGCTACGAGCAGTACTTC. Protein product: CASSSGTSYEQYF. The variable domain in full, with the rest retrieved from reference TRBV11-3 and TRBJ2-7, is EAGVVQSPRYKIIEKKQPVAFWCNPISGHNTLYWYLQNLGQGPELLIRYENEEAVDDSQLPKDRFSAERLKGVDSTLKIQPAELGDSAVYLCASSSGTSYEQYFGPGTRLTVT.

This rearrangement joins TRBV5-1 to TRBJ2-7; 8 bases line up with TRBD1. The V gene end was trimmed by 0 bases and the J gene end by 6 bases; junction bases not matched to a gene: 5. Germline CDR1 and CDR2: SGHRS and YFSETQ. This CDR3 comprises 14 residues. Here the CDR3 reads CASSLDRGFREQYF. CDR3 bases: TGCGCCAGCAGCTTGGACAGGGGGTTTCGCGAGCAGTACTTC.

The rearrangement uses TRBV4-1 and TRBJ2-1; 11 positions match TRBD2. Germline V lookup: CDR1 MGHRA, CDR2 YSYEKL. Losses at the gene ends were 2 bases for V and 4 bases for J; bases not matched to a gene: 4. This CDR3 contains 16 residues. The CDR3 nucleotides are TGCGCCAGCAGCCAACCGGGACTAGCGGTTTACAATGAGCAGTTCTTC. The encoded protein is CASSQPGLAVYNEQFF.

CDR3 nucleotides: TGCGCCAGCAGCCAAGAAGGCTGGACAGAGTCCTACGAGCAGTACTTC. Translated, it gives CASSQEGWTESYEQYF. The chain couples TRBV4-1 to TRBJ2-7; maybe TRBD1 (6 bases). Germline V gene lookup returns CDR1 MGHRA and CDR2 YSYEKL. The V gene lost 0 bases and the J gene lost 1 base, with 13 bases spanning the gap. The CDR3 covers 16 residues.